Listed below are T cell receptor beta chains from one sample, sequenced in a study of blood T cells in healthy people across ages. TCRdb processed the 5' RACE reads anew with MiXCR; each CDR3 protein has one entry. The data hold over 500,000 distinct CDR3 sequences, with roughly half observed a single time. The specimen was blood. The receptors come from a woman of 80 years or more in good health. The CDR3 runs from the conserved cysteine through the conserved F or W. The order of the fields is D gene, clone size, J gene, V gene, CDR3 protein, CDR3 DNA. D genes are given only for firm matches. Only some rows state a clone size, as once, few, many or a class for expanded clones.

. . TRBJ2-7 TRBV15 CATSRDLMRQVGYEQYF TGTGCCACCAGCAGAGATCTTATGCGGCAGGTTGGCTACGAGCAGTACTTC
TRBD2 once TRBJ2-1 TRBV12-3/TRBV12-4 CASSLPPGLAGLFF TGTGCCAGCAGTTTACCGCCCGGACTAGCGGGACTGTTCTTC
. many TRBJ2-5 TRBV18 CASSRDFGGTQETQYF TGTGCCAGCTCACGTGATTTTGGGGGAACCCAAGAGACCCAGTACTTC
. few TRBJ1-1 TRBV7-8 CASSLGGTTNTEAFF TGTGCCAGCAGCTTAGGGGGGACAACGAACACTGAAGCTTTCTTT
. . TRBJ1-2 TRBV6-5 CASREDFDYGYTF TGTGCCAGCAGGGAGGACTTCGACTATGGCTACACCTTC
. many TRBJ1-2 TRBV12-3/TRBV12-4 CASRQNGGKGYTF TGTGCCAGCAGACAAAATGGGGGGAAGGGCTACACCTTC
TRBD2 few TRBJ2-1 TRBV6-2/TRBV6-3 CASSYSSGRGQFF TGTGCCAGCAGTTACTCTAGCGGGAGGGGGCAGTTCTTC
TRBD1 . TRBJ1-1 TRBV2 CASSATGFAFF TGTGCCAGCAGTGCGACAGGGTTTGCTTTCTTT
TRBD2 . TRBJ2-1 TRBV2 CAGSASGGLLDEQFF TGTGCCGGCAGTGCTTCGGGGGGGCTTTTGGATGAGCAGTTCTTC
. . TRBJ1-1 TRBV9 CASVQQERAFF TGTGCCAGCGTGCAACAGGAGAGGGCTTTCTTT
. . TRBJ1-1 TRBV4-1 CASSRQSGTEAFF TGCGCCAGCAGCCGCCAAAGTGGAACTGAAGCTTTCTTT
. . TRBJ2-2 TRBV7-3 CASSYSRLSGELFF TGTGCCAGCAGCTATTCCCGGTTGTCCGGGGAGCTGTTTTTT
. . TRBJ1-2 TRBV27 CASSSRTAKYDGYTF TGTGCCAGCAGTTCGAGGACGGCGAAGTACGATGGCTACACCTTT
. once TRBJ2-3 TRBV2 CASGEDMQYF TGTGCCAGCGGGGAAGATATGCAGTATTTT
TRBD2 many TRBJ2-7 TRBV20-1 CSAPGTSGFYEQYF TGCAGTGCTCCAGGGACTAGCGGATTCTACGAGCAGTACTTC
. many TRBJ2-7 TRBV20-1 CSASDPRDGGAYEQYF TGCAGTGCTAGCGATCCCAGGGACGGTGGGGCCTACGAGCAGTACTTC
TRBD1 once TRBJ2-5 TRBV29-1 CSVLIQGHQETQYF TGCAGCGTCCTTATACAGGGGCACCAAGAGACCCAGTACTTC
. many TRBJ2-7 TRBV20-1 CSASVAGVEYEQYF TGCAGTGCTAGTGTGGCAGGGGTAGAGTACGAGCAGTACTTC
. . TRBJ1-2 TRBV9 CASSLNGRTGYTF TGTGCCAGCAGCCTTAACGGCCGAACAGGCTACACCTTC
TRBD2 . TRBJ2-1 TRBV10-3 CAISEVETSGSSYNEQFF TGTGCCATCAGTGAGGTCGAGACTAGCGGGAGCTCCTACAATGAGCAGTTCTTC
TRBD2 few TRBJ2-7 TRBV19 CASIKGGNPLGYNEQYF TGTGCCAGTATAAAGGGAGGGAACCCGCTTGGCTACAATGAGCAGTACTTC
. many TRBJ2-3 TRBV27 CASSFVSTDTQYF TGTGCCAGCAGTTTTGTTAGCACAGATACGCAGTATTTT
. . TRBJ1-4 TRBV7-9 CASSSTQEFSREKLFF TGTGCCAGCAGCTCTACTCAGGAGTTTAGTCGGGAAAAACTGTTTTTT
. . TRBJ1-1 TRBV2 CASSDTGGRKVEAFF TGTGCCAGCAGTGATACGGGGGGCCGAAAAGTGGAGGCTTTCTTT
. many TRBJ1-2 TRBV5-1 CASSQKGDGGYTF TGCGCCAGCAGCCAGAAGGGGGACGGCGGCTACACCTTC
. few TRBJ2-2 TRBV24-1 CATREDTGELFF TGTGCCACCAGGGAGGACACCGGGGAGCTGTTTTTT
TRBD2 many TRBJ2-5 TRBV6-6 CASSYDLAGLETQYF TGTGCCAGCAGTTACGATCTAGCGGGGCTTGAGACCCAGTACTTC
. many TRBJ1-6 TRBV12-3/TRBV12-4 CASSSLGTVNSPLHF TGTGCCAGCAGCTCTCTTGGGACGGTGAATTCACCCCTCCACTTT
. . TRBJ1-5 TRBV6-2/TRBV6-3 CASSKSEEGPQHF TGTGCCAGCAGCAAATCGGAGGAAGGACCCCAGCATTTT